A selection of T cell receptor beta chains follows, all from one sample in a study of T cell responses to AZD1222 COVID-19 vaccine. Some clones are missing from TCRdb's copy, which holds only in-frame ones; the method was immunoSEQ multiplex PCR. The repertoire holds some 150,000 clones, with approximately 95% as singletons. Sequencing was performed on peripheral blood, taken on day 0 of AZD1222 vaccination. These TCRs come from an adult in good health. CDR3s include the opening cysteine and the closing phenylalanine or tryptophan. D genes are given only for firm matches. Rows may omit the clone size; those that give it use once, few, many or a size class.

NA	NA	TRBV11-2	TRBJ2-2	TGTGCCAGCAGCTTTAGTGGGGGGTACACCGGGGAGCTGTTTTTT	CASSFSGGYTGELFF
TRBD2	NA	TRBV5-1	TRBJ2-2	TGCGCCAGCAGCAAGACTAGCGGGAACACCGGGGAGCTGTTTTTT	CASSKTSGNTGELFF
NA	NA	TRBV11-2	TRBJ2-1	TGTGCCAGCAGCTTGAACCGCGGTTCGTACAATGAGCAGTTCTTC	CASSLNRGSYNEQFF
TRBD1	NA	TRBV16	TRBJ2-1	TGTGCCAGCAGCCTTGGGACAGGGAGCTCCTACAATGAGCAGTTCTTC	CASSLGTGSSYNEQFF
TRBD1	NA	TRBV2	TRBJ2-7	TGTGCCAGCAGTTTACGGGACAGTTACTCCTACGAGCAGTACTTC	CASSLRDSYSYEQYF
NA	NA	TRBV27	TRBJ1-1	TGTGCCAGCAGTTTCTCCGCGGCCACTGAAGCTTTCTTT	CASSFSAATEAFF
TRBD1	NA	TRBV6-1	TRBJ1-2	TGTGCCAGCAGTGGGGGGACAGAGAATACTAACTATGGCTACACCTTC	CASSGGTENTNYGYTF
NA	NA	TRBV5-1	TRBJ1-2	TGCGCCAGCCGTAAGGATTCCCTGAATGGCTACACCTTC	CASRKDSLNGYTF
NA	NA	TRBV6-5	TRBJ2-2	TGTGCCAGCAGTTACTCGGTTCTTCTTTTAACCGGGGAGCTGTTTTTT	CASSYSVLLLTGELFF
NA	NA	TRBV10-3	TRBJ1-2	TGTGCCATCAGGGGAGACACTCATGGCTACACCTTC	CAIRGDTHGYTF
NA	NA	TRBV6-1	TRBJ1-6	TGTGCCAGCAGTGAAGGAGGCTCCTATAATTCACCCCTCCACTTT	CASSEGGSYNSPLHF
NA	NA	TRBV19	TRBJ1-6	TGTGCCAGTAGTTCCCGGGGTTTAGGCCTTTATAATTCACCCCTCCACTTT	CASSSRGLGLYNSPLHF
TRBD2	NA	TRBV10-3	TRBJ2-1	TGTGCCATCAGTGACTTTGGACTAGCGGGGGATTCCAATGAGCAGTTCTTC	CAISDFGLAGDSNEQFF
TRBD2	NA	TRBV19	TRBJ2-3	TGTGCCAGTAGTATAGTGACTAGCGGGAGTAATACGCAGTATTTT	CASSIVTSGSNTQYF
NA	few	TRBV6-4	TRBJ2-1	TGTGCCAGCAGCCCGGCAGGGACGAGCTCCTACAATGAGCAGTTCTTC	CASSPAGTSSYNEQFF
NA	NA	TRBV6-1	TRBJ2-7	TGTGCCAGCAGTGAAGTGGCCGGGTTGTACTACGAGCAGTACTTC	CASSEVAGLYYEQYF
NA	NA	TRBV5-1	TRBJ1-5	TGCGCCAGCAGCCCGGGAGAGGGCAATCAGCCCCAGCATTTT	CASSPGEGNQPQHF
NA	NA	TRBV9	TRBJ1-3	TGTGCCAGCAGCGTAGATGGGAGCTCTGGAAACACCATATATTTT	CASSVDGSSGNTIYF
TRBD1	once	TRBV7-2	TRBJ1-3	TGTGCCAGCAGCTACGCAGGGGGCACCATATATTTT	CASSYAGGTIYF
NA	NA	TRBV27	TRBJ1-1	TGTGCCAGCCGCCCCACAGACTTGTGGACTGAAGCTTTCTTT	CASRPTDLWTEAFF
NA	NA	TRBV5-1	TRBJ1-6	TGCGCCAGCAGTAGTGGCAATTCACCCCTCCACTTT	CASSSGNSPLHF
NA	NA	TRBV5-6	TRBJ1-1	TGTGCCAGCAGCCCCCGCGGAGGGGGGAAGAACACTGAAGCTTTCTTT	CASSPRGGGKNTEAFF
TRBD2	NA	TRBV5-1	TRBJ2-1	TGCGCCAGCAGCTCGGGACTAGAGTGGGACAATGAGCAGTTCTTC	CASSSGLEWDNEQFF
TRBD2	NA	TRBV9	TRBJ2-7	TGTGCCAGCAGCTCGACCCTAGCGGAAGCCTACGAGCAGTACTTC	CASSSTLAEAYEQYF
NA	NA	TRBV5-1	TRBJ1-1	TGCGCCAGCAGCCAGGAACGGGCGCTACGCCTGAACACTGAAGCTTTCTTT	CASSQERALRLNTEAFF
NA	NA	TRBV15	TRBJ2-3	TGTGCCACCAGCAGGGCCGATGGGATTAGGGGGGGAGATACGCAGTATTTT	CATSRADGIRGGDTQYF
NA	NA	TRBV5-1	TRBJ1-4	TGCGCCAGCCACCGAGGGCAGGGAGGGGAAAAACTGTTTTTT	CASHRGQGGEKLFF
NA	once	TRBV6-5	TRBJ1-1	TGTGCCAGCAGTTACGGGTCTGGGACTGAAGCTTTCTTT	CASSYGSGTEAFF
NA	NA	TRBV6-5	TRBJ2-2	TGTGCCAGCAGATCCGGGACAACGAACACCGGGGAGCTGTTTTTT	CASRSGTTNTGELFF
NA	NA	TRBV7-6	TRBJ1-6	TGTGCCAGCAGCTCTGAGACAGGCGGATATAATTCACCCCTCCACTTT	CASSSETGGYNSPLHF
TRBD1	NA	TRBV5-1	TRBJ1-6	TGCGCCAGCAGCTTATCCGGGACAGATAATTCACCCCTCCACTTT	CASSLSGTDNSPLHF
NA	NA	TRBV5-1	TRBJ2-1	TGCGCCAGCAGCTCCCCTAGTATGACCCCCTACAATGAGCAGTTCTTC	CASSSPSMTPYNEQFF
NA	NA	TRBV18	TRBJ1-3	TGTGCCAGCTCACCCCCTAGGGCGAGCTCTGGAAACACCATATATTTT	CASSPPRASSGNTIYF
NA	NA	TRBV2	TRBJ1-5	TGTGCCAGCAGTGGGGAGGCGCAGGGCCCTTATAGCAATCAGCCCCAGCATTTT	CASSGEAQGPYSNQPQHF
NA	NA	TRBV2	TRBJ1-2	TGTGCCAGCAGGGAATCCCGACAGCCGGTTTGGGAGCCCTTC	CASRESRQPVWEPF
TRBD2	NA	TRBV19	TRBJ2-7	TGTGCCAGCAGATTTAGCGGGGGGGCTGGCGAGCAGTACTTC	CASRFSGGAGEQYF
NA	NA	TRBV18	TRBJ1-2	TGTGCCAGCTCACCCCTGGACAGCCATGGCTACACCTTC	CASSPLDSHGYTF
TRBD1	NA	TRBV9	TRBJ2-3	TGTGCCAGCAGCGCCGGGACAGCTCGCACAGATACGCAGTATTTT	CASSAGTARTDTQYF
NA	NA	TRBV6-4	TRBJ1-1	TGTGCCAGCAGTGATCAACCGGGCTCAAAGGCTTTCTTT	CASSDQPGSKAFF
NA	NA	TRBV2	TRBJ1-5	TGTGCCAGCAGTGAAATTGGTGGCAGACGTCAGCCCCAGCATTTT	CASSEIGGRRQPQHF
TRBD1	NA	TRBV6-1	TRBJ1-2	TGTGCCAGCAGTGAGGGGGACAGGGGGGTCTATGGCTACACCTTC	CASSEGDRGVYGYTF
NA	NA	TRBV20-1	TRBJ1-3	TGCAGTGGACAGTTAGGAAACACCATATATTTT	CSGQLGNTIYF
NA	NA	TRBV18	TRBJ2-5	TGTGCCAGCTCACCTTACCAAGAGACCCAGTACTTC	CASSPYQETQYF